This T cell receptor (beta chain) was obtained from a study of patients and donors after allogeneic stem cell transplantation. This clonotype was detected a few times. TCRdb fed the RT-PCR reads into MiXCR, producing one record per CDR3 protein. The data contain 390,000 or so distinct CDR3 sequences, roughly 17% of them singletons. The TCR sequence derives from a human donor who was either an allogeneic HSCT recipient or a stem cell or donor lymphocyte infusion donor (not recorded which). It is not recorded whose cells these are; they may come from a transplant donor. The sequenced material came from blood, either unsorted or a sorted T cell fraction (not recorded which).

The CDR3 here is CASSPRGAGITDTQYF. CDR3 DNA: TGTGCCAGCAGTCCGCGCGGAGCAGGTATTACAGATACGCAGTATTTT. This chain uses TRBV12-3 or TRBV12-4 with TRBJ2-3; D unresolved. CDR3 size: 16 residues. The germline V and J ends were trimmed by 5 bases and 3 bases, with 18 bases remaining between them.